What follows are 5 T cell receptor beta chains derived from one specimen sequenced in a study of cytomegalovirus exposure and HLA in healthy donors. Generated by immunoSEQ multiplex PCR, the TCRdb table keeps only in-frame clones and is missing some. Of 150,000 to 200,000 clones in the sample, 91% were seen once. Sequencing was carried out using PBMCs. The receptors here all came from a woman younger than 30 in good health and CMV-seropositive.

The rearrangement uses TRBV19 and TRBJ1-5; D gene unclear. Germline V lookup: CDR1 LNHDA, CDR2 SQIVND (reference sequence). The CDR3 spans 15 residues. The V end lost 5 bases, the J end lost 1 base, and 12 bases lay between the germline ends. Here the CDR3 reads CASSWREESNQPQHF. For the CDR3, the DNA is TGTGCCAGTAGTTGGAGGGAGGAAAGCAATCAGCCCCAGCATTTT.

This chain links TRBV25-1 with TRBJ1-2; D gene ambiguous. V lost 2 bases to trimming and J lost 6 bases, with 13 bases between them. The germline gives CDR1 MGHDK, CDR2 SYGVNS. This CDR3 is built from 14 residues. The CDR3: CASSEPNSLDGYTF. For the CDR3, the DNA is TGTGCCAGCAGTGAACCGAACAGTCTGGATGGCTACACCTTC.

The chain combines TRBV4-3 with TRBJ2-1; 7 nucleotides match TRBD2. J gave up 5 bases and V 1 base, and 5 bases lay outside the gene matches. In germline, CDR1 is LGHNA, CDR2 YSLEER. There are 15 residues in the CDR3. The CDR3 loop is CASSQGGLGDNEQFF. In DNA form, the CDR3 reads TGCGCCAGCAGCCAAGGCGGACTAGGAGACAATGAGCAGTTCTTC.

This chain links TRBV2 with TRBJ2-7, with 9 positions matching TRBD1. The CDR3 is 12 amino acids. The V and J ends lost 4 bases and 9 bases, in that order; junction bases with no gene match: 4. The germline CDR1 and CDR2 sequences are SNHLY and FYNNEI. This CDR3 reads CASSGGTGRQYF. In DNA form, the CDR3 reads TGTGCCAGCAGTGGGGGGACAGGGAGGCAGTACTTC.

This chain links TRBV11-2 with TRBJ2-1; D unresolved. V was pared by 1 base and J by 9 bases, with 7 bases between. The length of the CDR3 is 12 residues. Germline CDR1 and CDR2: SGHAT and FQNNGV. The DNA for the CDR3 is TGTGCCAGCAGCTTAGTTACTTCTGAGCAGTTCTTC. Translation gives CASSLVTSEQFF.